The subject of this entry is one T cell receptor (beta chain). The data are from a study of regulatory T cells in long-lasting Graves disease. Germline lookup yields CDR1 MGHRA and CDR2 YSYEKL. V lost 4 bases and J 0 bases, leaving 13 bases between the germline ends. This CDR3 region has 16 residues. The time point here: newly diagnosed GD, antithyroid drugs for less than 3 months. PBMC RNA was the source of the TCR library. Investigators prepared the TCR beta libraries by applying iRepertoire HTBI primers and Arm-PCR of CDR3 regions. TCRdb ran MiXCR on the multiplex PCR reads and lists one entry per CDR3 protein. The table records 520,000 or so distinct CDR3 sequences, approximately 12% of them present only once. In addition, the sample was reused for a study of T cells in Graves' hyperthyroidism and ophthalmopathy.

The chain couples TRBV4-1 to TRBJ1-3, with D possibly matching TRBD1 (5 bases). The TCR sequence derives from a woman in her twenties or thirties with Graves disease. This material consisted of peripheral blood mononuclear cells (PBMCs), taken at new diagnosis, from a patient treated with antithyroid drugs. CDR3 bases: TGCGCCAGCAGCCCCGCGGCGGGGGACTCTGGAAACACCATATATTTT. It is translated as CASSPAAGDSGNTIYF.